This T cell receptor (beta chain) was observed in a study of T cell responses to AZD1222 COVID-19 vaccine. Study results and caveats: Reportedly, nearly half of unique spike TCRs recognized epitopes outside B.1.351/B.1.1.7 mutations. Distributed over spike, vaccine-associated CD4 TCRs predominated at 160-218 and 743-854. Repertoire samples came only from after the peak T cell response. Among AZD1222 vaccinees, only 6 or 7 were seropositive at baseline.

The assay was immunoSEQ multiplex PCR, and TCRdb's table has in-frame clones only and misses some. The table has tens of thousands of clones, around 90% seen once. This clone was detected only once. The antigen is not known. This CDR3 is 15 amino acids long. Losses at the gene ends were 8 bases for V and 0 bases for J; bases not matched to a gene: 6. Germline V gives CDR1 SGHTA, CDR2 FQGNSA. This TCR was recovered from an adult in good health. Source: peripheral blood, taken on day 0 of MenACWY control vaccination. This chain links TRBV7-2 with TRBJ2-1; 8 nucleotides line up with TRBD2. The CDR3 spells CASLPGGSSYNEQFF. CDR3 DNA: TGTGCCAGCTTACCGGGGGGGAGCTCCTACAATGAGCAGTTCTTC.